The clone carrying this T cell receptor beta chain was seen only a few times. The sample comes from a study of T cell repertoires in cytomegalovirus infection. Turning to the study itself: Public signatures in TCR beta pointed to CMV infection and matching HLA type.

TCRdb redid the calling of the reads with MiXCR, one entry per CDR3 protein. In the table there are around 630,000 distinct CDR3 sequences, around 24% of which are singletons. J gave up 6 bases and V 5 bases, and 9 bases lay outside the gene matches. The length of the CDR3 is 13 residues. Germline V gives CDR1 DFQATT, CDR2 SNEGSKA (reference sequence). The specimen sequenced was CD8+ T cells from PBMCs. The chain uses TRBV20-1 and TRBJ1-2; TRBD1 aligns across 7 bases. This sequence was found in a human donor in good health (CMV status not recorded). Some clones in this sample may be carry-over from other donors' samples. This chain's CDR3 is CSAPRTGGDGYTF. The CDR3 coding sequence is TGCAGTGCTCCCCGGACAGGAGGGGATGGCTACACCTTC.